This record concerns one T cell receptor (beta chain) sequence. The data are from a study of shared clonotypes between healthy human individuals. Overall study: Three plates each covered CD4 naive and memory; CD8 naive two, CD8 memory one.

Several immunoSEQ plates held equal portions of the genomic DNA taken from each subset. Methods used by the authors: Because ImmunoSEQ provided only junction sequences with no quality scores, the filtering differed. This table comes from immunoSEQ multiplex PCR, and its TCRdb copy is limited to in-frame clones, with some not included. V, J and clone size reflect that table, while D and trimming were determined from the DNA. The table has around 2.3 million clones, approximately 94% seen once; the top ten hold roughly 0.13%. The source material was naive CD4+ T cells sorted from blood. Documented subset: CD45RA+ positively selected. The clonotype comes from a man aged 18 to 35 in good health.

The CDR3 here is CASSRDRAIGEQFF. For the CDR3, the DNA is TGTGCCAGCAGCCGGGACAGGGCCATTGGTGAGCAGTTCTTC. V gene TRBV6-1 combines with J gene TRBJ2-1; 9 positions agree with TRBD1. J lost 9 bases, V lost 6 bases, and 9 bases had no gene match. The CDR3 consists of 14 residues. Germline CDR1 and CDR2: MNHNS and SASEGT.